This T cell receptor beta chain was documented in a study of memory CD4+ T cells and cytomegalovirus serostatus. With respect to this clone: Its antigen is unknown.

V lost 0 bases and J lost 3, with 4 bases in between. The germline gives CDR1 SGHDT, CDR2 YYEEEE. CDR3 length: 13 residues. Data came from immunoSEQ multiplex PCR; TCRdb stores just in-frame clones and leaves some out. This sample has 60,000 to 70,000 clones, with 80% found just once. General study points: The CMV-associated TCR signature appears largely within the CD4+ memory repertoire.

Single viable CD3+CD4+CD8-CD45RO+ cells were sorted as the memory CD4+ T cells. Total CD4+ T cells were enriched by CD4 positive selection. This TCR derives from an adult in good health and CMV-seronegative. Some clones in this sample may be carry-over from other donors' samples. The chain combines TRBV5-6 with TRBJ2-1; the D is unclear. Sequencing was performed on memory CD4+ T cells from blood. The CDR3 loop reads CASSLDSYNEQFF. As DNA, the CDR3 is TGTGCCAGCAGCTTGGACAGCTACAATGAGCAGTTCTTC.